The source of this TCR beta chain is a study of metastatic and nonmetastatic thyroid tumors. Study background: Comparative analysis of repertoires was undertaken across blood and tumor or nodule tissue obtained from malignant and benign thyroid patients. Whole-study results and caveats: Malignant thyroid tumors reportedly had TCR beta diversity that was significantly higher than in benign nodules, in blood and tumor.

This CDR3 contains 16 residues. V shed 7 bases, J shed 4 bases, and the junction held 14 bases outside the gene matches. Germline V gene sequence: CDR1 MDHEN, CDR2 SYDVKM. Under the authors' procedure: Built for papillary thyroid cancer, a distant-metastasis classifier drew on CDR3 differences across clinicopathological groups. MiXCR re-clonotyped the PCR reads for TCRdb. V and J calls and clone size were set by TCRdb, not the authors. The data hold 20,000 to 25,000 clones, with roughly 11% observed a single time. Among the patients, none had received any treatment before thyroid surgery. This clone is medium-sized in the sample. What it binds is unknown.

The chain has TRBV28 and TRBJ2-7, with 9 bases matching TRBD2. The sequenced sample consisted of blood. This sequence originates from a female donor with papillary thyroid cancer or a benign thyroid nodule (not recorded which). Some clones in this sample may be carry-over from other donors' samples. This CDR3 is CASKNVAGGPVYEQYF. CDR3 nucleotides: TGTGCCAGCAAAAATGTCGCGGGAGGGCCAGTATACGAGCAGTACTTC.